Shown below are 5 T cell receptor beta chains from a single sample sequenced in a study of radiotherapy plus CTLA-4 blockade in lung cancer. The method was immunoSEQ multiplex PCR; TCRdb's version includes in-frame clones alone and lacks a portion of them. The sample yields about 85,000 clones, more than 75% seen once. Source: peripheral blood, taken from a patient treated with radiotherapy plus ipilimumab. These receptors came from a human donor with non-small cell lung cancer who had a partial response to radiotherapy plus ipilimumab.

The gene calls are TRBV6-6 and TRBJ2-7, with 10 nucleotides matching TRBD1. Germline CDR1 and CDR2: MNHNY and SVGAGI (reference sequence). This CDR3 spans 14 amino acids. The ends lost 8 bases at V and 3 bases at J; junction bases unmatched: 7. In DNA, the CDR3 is TGTGCCAGCGGGCGAAGGGACAGGGGCTACGAGCAGTACTTC. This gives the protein CASGRRDRGYEQYF.

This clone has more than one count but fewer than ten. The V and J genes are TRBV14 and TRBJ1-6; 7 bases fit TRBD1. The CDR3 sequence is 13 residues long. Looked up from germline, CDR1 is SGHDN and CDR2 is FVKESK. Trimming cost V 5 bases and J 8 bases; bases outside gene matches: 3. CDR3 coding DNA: TGTGCCAGCAGCTCAACAGGGGATTCACCCCTCCACTTT. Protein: CASSSTGDSPLHF.

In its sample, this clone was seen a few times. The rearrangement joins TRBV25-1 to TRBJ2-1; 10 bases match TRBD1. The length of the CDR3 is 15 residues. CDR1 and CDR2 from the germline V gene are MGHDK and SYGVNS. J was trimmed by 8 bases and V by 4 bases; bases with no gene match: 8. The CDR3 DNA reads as TGTGCCAGCAGTGGAGACAGGGGGCGGTTATATGAGCAGTTCTTC. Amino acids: CASSGDRGRLYEQFF.

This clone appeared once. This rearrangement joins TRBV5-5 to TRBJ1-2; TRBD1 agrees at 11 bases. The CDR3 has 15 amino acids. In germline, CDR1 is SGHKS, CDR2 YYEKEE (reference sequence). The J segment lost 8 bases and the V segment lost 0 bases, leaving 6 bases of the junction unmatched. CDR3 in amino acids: CASSLGGQGVNGYTF. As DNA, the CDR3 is TGTGCCAGCAGCTTGGGGGGACAGGGGGTAAACGGCTACACCTTC.

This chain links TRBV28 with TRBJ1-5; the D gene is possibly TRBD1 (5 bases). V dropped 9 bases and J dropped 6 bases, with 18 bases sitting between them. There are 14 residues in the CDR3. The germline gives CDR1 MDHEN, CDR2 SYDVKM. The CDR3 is CASKQVHFFQPQHF. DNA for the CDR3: TGTGCCAGTAAACAGGTTCACTTTTTTCAGCCCCAGCATTTT.